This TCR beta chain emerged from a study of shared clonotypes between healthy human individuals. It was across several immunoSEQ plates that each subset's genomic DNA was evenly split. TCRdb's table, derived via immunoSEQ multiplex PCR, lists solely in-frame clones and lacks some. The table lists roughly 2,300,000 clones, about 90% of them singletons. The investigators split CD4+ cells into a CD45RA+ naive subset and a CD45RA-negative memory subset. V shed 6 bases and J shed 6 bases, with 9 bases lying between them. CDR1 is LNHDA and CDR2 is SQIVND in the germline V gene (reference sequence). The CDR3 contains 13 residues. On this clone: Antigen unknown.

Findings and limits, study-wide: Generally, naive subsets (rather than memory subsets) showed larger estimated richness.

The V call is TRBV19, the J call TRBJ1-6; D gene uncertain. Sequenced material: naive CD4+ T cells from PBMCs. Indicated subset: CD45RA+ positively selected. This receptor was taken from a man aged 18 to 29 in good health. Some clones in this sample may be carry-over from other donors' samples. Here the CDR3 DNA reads TGTGCCAGTAGCCCCCTTCTTAATTCACCCCTCCACTTT. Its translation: CASSPLLNSPLHF.